Shown below are 13 T cell receptor beta chains from a single sample sequenced in a study of blood T cell repertoires in COVID-19. Profiling relied on immunoSEQ multiplex PCR, and the TCRdb table lists in-frame clones only, not all of them. This sample has about 250,000 clones, with 89% found just once. The sequenced sample consisted of peripheral blood. The source of these receptors is a woman between 40 and 50 years old who had recovered from COVID-19.

The chain carries TRBV10-3 and TRBJ2-5, with TRBD2 matching 10 bases. The CDR3 spans 15 residues. Trimming cost V 8 bases and J 3 bases; bases outside gene matches: 9. CDR1 is ENHRY and CDR2 is SYGVKD in the germline V gene. The CDR3 loop is CAISQGLADKETQYF. Written as DNA, the CDR3 is TGTGCCATCTCCCAAGGACTAGCGGATAAAGAGACCCAGTACTTC.

The chain carries TRBV6-5 and TRBJ1-4, with TRBD1 identical over 7 bases. This CDR3 region has 13 residues. CDR1 is MNHEY and CDR2 is SVGAGI in the germline V gene. V lost 8 bases to trimming and J lost 6 bases; unmatched junction nucleotides: 6. In nucleotides, the CDR3 is TGTGCCAGCCGGGACAGCGGATATGAAAAACTGTTTTTT. Protein: CASRDSGYEKLFF.

This clone was recorded only once. This sequence joins TRBV29-1 and TRBJ1-2; no clear D gene. The CDR3 runs to 14 residues. CDR1 and CDR2 (germline): SQVTM, ANQGSEA. The germline V and J ends were trimmed by 0 bases and 4 bases, with 12 bases remaining between them. For the CDR3, the DNA is TGCAGCGTTGAAGATCCGTTTAACATCTATGGCTACACCTTC. It encodes CSVEDPFNIYGYTF. The full variable domain, in which reference TRBV29-1 and TRBJ1-2 provide the parts outside the CDR3, is SAVISQKPSRDICQRGTSLTIQCQVDSQVTMMFWYRQQPGQSLTLIATANQGSEATYESGFVIDKFPISRPNLTFSTLTVSNMSPEDSSIYLCSVEDPFNIYGYTFGSGTRLTVV.

The gene calls are TRBV5-1 and TRBJ2-2; 7 nucleotides line up with TRBD2. The CDR3 contains 18 residues. Germline lookup yields CDR1 SGHRS and CDR2 YFSETQ. J gave up 0 bases and V 1 base, and 9 bases lay outside the gene matches. CDR3 sequence (DNA): TGCGCCAGCAGCTTGAATATAGGCGGGAGTTCGAACACCGGGGAGCTGTTTTTT. Its protein is CASSLNIGGSSNTGELFF.

The rearrangement joins TRBV28 to TRBJ1-4; tentatively, D is TRBD1 (5 bases). Deletions cut 9 bases from V and 6 bases from J, with 20 bases between. Germline V gene lookup returns CDR1 MDHEN and CDR2 SYDVKM. CDR3 length equals 15 residues. The CDR3 is CASISGGESDEKLFF. The CDR3 bases are TGTGCCAGTATCTCAGGAGGGGAAAGTGATGAAAAACTGTTTTTT. The variable domain in full, completed from reference TRBV28 and TRBJ1-4, reads DVKVTQSSRYLVKRTGEKVFLECVQDMDHENMFWYRQDPGLGLRLIYFSYDVKMKEKGDIPEGYSVSREKKERFSLILESASTNQTSMYLCASISGGESDEKLFFGSGTQLSVL.

V is TRBV12-3 or TRBV12-4 and J is TRBJ1-1; D unclear. This CDR3 is 12 amino acids long. V dropped 5 bases and J dropped 8 bases, with 12 bases sitting between them. In DNA form, the CDR3 reads TGTGCCAGCAGTCACTCGCGGTTAGAAGCTTTCTTT. It encodes CASSHSRLEAFF.

The chain links TRBV5-1 to TRBJ1-3, with a possible D match to TRBD1 (5 bases). Germline assignment: CDR1 SGHRS and CDR2 YFSETQ. With 0 bases removed from V and 2 bases from J, the gap between germline ends came to 12 bases. The CDR3 is made up of 16 amino acids. The CDR3 nucleotides read TGCGCCAGCAGCTTGGATGTGGGGCTCGCTGGAAACACCATATATTTT. Translating gives CASSLDVGLAGNTIYF.

This clone was seen only a few times. The V call is TRBV2, the J call TRBJ2-1; 11 bases are shared with TRBD2. The CDR3 length is 14 residues. The V gene end was trimmed by 7 bases and the J gene end by 4 bases; junction bases not matched to a gene: 3. Germline CDR1 reads SNHLY; CDR2 reads FYNNEI. The CDR3 reads CASKGTSGYNEQFF. In DNA, the CDR3 is TGTGCCAGCAAGGGGACTAGCGGATACAATGAGCAGTTCTTC.

This sequence joins TRBV2 and TRBJ1-1; no clear D gene. Per germline, CDR1 SNHLY and CDR2 FYNNEI. The CDR3 is 14 residues long. V shed 2 bases and J shed 1 base, with 8 bases lying between them. The CDR3 reads CASSESTKNTEAFF. The DNA for the CDR3 is TGTGCCAGCAGTGAAAGTACTAAGAACACTGAAGCTTTCTTT.

This rearrangement joins TRBV29-1 to TRBJ1-2; 10 nucleotides align to TRBD1. V trimming: 8 bases; J trimming: 6 bases; junction bases outside the gene matches: 3. Germline V gene sequence: CDR1 SQVTM, CDR2 ANQGSEA. The CDR3 runs 11 residues. The CDR3 sequence: CSTGQGDGYTF. CDR3 sequence (DNA): TGCAGCACAGGACAGGGGGATGGCTACACCTTC. Drawing the rest from reference TRBV29-1 and TRBJ1-2, the complete variable domain is SAVISQKPSRDICQRGTSLTIQCQVDSQVTMMFWYRQQPGQSLTLIATANQGSEATYESGFVIDKFPISRPNLTFSTLTVSNMSPEDSSIYLCSTGQGDGYTFGSGTRLTVV.

This chain joins TRBV19 and TRBJ1-2; TRBD1 is a possible D gene (5 bases). The germline V and J ends were trimmed by 5 bases and 4 bases, with 14 bases remaining between them. Looked up from germline, CDR1 is LNHDA and CDR2 is SQIVND (reference sequence). This CDR3 comprises 14 residues. The CDR3 loop reads CASSSERQRYGYTF. The CDR3 coding sequence is TGTGCCAGTAGTTCAGAGAGACAGCGCTATGGCTACACCTTC.

This sequence joins TRBV4-1 and TRBJ1-1; possible D gene TRBD1, 5 bases. The CDR3 consists of 13 residues. Trimming left V 4 bases short and J 8 bases short, with 14 bases between. Germline values: CDR1 MGHRA, CDR2 YSYEKL. Here the CDR3 reads CASSPEGGTEAFF. The CDR3 DNA follows: TGCGCCAGCAGCCCCGAGGGAGGGACGGAAGCTTTCTTT.

The chain combines TRBV10-3 with TRBJ1-6; D unresolved. The germline V gene has CDR1 ENHRY and CDR2 SYGVKD. Trimming left V 6 bases short and J 5 bases short, with 14 bases between. The CDR3 spans 15 residues. The DNA for the CDR3 is TGTGCCATCAGCCGCGCTCAGGAAGATAATTCACCCCTCCACTTT. It encodes CAISRAQEDNSPLHF.